The clone carrying this T cell receptor beta chain was detected a few times. The data originate from a study of CD8+ T cells in alopecia areata. The wider study: Twice a day, 5 to 10 mg of oral tofacitinib was administered to treated patients. Patients took tofacitinib for 6 to 18 months, followed by 6 drug-free months.

Documented treatment: oral pan-JAK inhibitor, 5-10 mg twice daily. The sorting of PBMCs gave CD4+ and CD8+ T cells. Following RNA extraction, reverse transcription yielded cDNA that acted as the sequencing template. The method was immunoSEQ multiplex PCR; TCRdb's version includes in-frame clones alone and lacks a portion of them. The top ten hold around 0.92% of the sample, which has about 250,000 clones, around three fifths seen once. Germline values: CDR1 MGHDK, CDR2 SYGVNS. This CDR3 region has 13 residues. The V end lost 5 bases, the J end lost 2 bases, and 9 bases lay between the germline ends. This clonotype originated in a human donor with alopecia areata. This chain joins TRBV25-1 and TRBJ2-5; D not resolved. Sequencing used CD4+ T cells sorted from blood, obtained around week 54, from a patient treated with tofacitinib. CDR3 residues: CASSSDPQETQYF. Here the CDR3 DNA reads TGTGCCAGCAGTTCGGACCCTCAAGAGACCCAGTACTTC.